This TCR beta chain was found in a study of OX40 agonist ivuxolimab in advanced cancers. Clones were sequenced by immunoSEQ multiplex PCR, and TCRdb holds only the in-frame ones, with some missing. Among some 51,000 clones, 70% to 90% were seen once, and the ten largest hold about 45%. The origin of this receptor is an adult with an advanced solid tumor such as melanoma, head and neck, liver or kidney cancer. The sample in question was CD4+ or CD8+ T cells sorted from blood, obtained in a trial of the OX40 agonist ivuxolimab.

Written as DNA, the CDR3 is TGTGCCAGCAGCTCAGGGGGTTCAGGAGGTAATTCACCCCTCCACTTT. Residues: CASSSGGSGGNSPLHF. The V gene is TRBV7-8, the J gene TRBJ1-6, with 7 bases fitting TRBD1. The CDR3 has 16 amino acids. J lost 6 bases, V lost 4 bases, and 9 bases had no gene match. Germline CDR1 reads SGHVS; CDR2 reads FQNEAQ.